This T cell receptor beta chain appears in the sequencing data of a study of T cell repertoires in cytomegalovirus infection. Study as a whole: CMV infection and matching HLA type were both indicated by public TCR beta signatures. The study's findings and limits: HLA-C-restricted TCR beta clonotypes specific for CMV led the ex vivo response. Cumulative public TCR beta family frequency identified CMV carriers with the relevant HLA.

The V gene's germline CDR1 is SGHNT and CDR2 YYREEE (reference sequence). Unmatched junction bases numbered 5, after V lost 4 bases and J lost 0 bases. The CDR3 length is 15 residues. Concerning this clonotype: Its target is unknown.

TCRdb ran MiXCR on the reads and lists one entry per CDR3 protein. The table includes about 740,000 distinct CDR3 sequences, 35% detected once. This TCR came from a human donor in good health (CMV status not recorded). Some clones in this sample may be carry-over from other donors' samples. This chain links TRBV5-4 with TRBJ2-3, with 7 bases identical to TRBD2. Input material: PBMCs. This CDR3 is CASSPRTSSTDTQYF. The DNA of the CDR3 is TGTGCCAGCAGCCCGCGGACTAGTAGCACAGATACGCAGTATTTT.